Below, 22 T cell receptor beta chains from the same sample are listed, as sequenced in a study of shared clonotypes between healthy human individuals. Sequencing was performed with immunoSEQ multiplex PCR; in TCRdb, only in-frame clones are kept and a portion is missing. There are approximately 720,000 clones in the sample; about 90% occur only once, and 24% lies in the top ten. Cells designated naive CD8 were CD45RO-negative and were positively selected for CCR7, with terminally differentiated effector memory CD45RA+ cells excluded. The sample was naive CD8+ T cells sorted from blood. The source of these receptors is a man younger than 45 in good health.

This clone was recorded once. The chain has TRBV29-1 and TRBJ1-1; D perhaps matches TRBD1 (5 bases). This CDR3 has 14 amino acids. The germline V and J ends were trimmed by 5 bases and 5 bases, with 18 bases remaining between them. The germline CDR1 and CDR2 sequences are SQVTM and ANQGSEA. The DNA for the CDR3 is TGCAGCGTTAAGAGTGGGGCGTGGATTACTGAAGCTTTCTTT. Translation gives CSVKSGAWITEAFF.

V gene TRBV5-1 combines with J gene TRBJ1-1; no reliable D call. The CDR3 loop spans 13 amino acids. Trimming took off 4 bases at V and 8 bases at J, with 15 bases between the two ends. CDR1 is SGHRS and CDR2 is YFSETQ in the germline V gene. CDR3 sequence (DNA): TGCGCCAGCAGCCAAGACGGGTTCGTCGAAGCTTTCTTT. Encoded protein: CASSQDGFVEAFF.

This clone appeared once. This chain uses TRBV29-1 with TRBJ2-1; D remains ambiguous. Germline V gene lookup returns CDR1 SQVTM and CDR2 ANQGSEA. CDR3 length: 16 amino acids. The V end lost 1 base, the J end lost 2 bases, and 15 bases lay between the germline ends. The CDR3 region has the DNA TGCAGCGTTGAAGGGCACCTCCGCCGGGCCTACAATGAGCAGTTCTTC. This codes for CSVEGHLRRAYNEQFF.

This chain connects TRBV4-1 to TRBJ2-7; 7 bases line up with TRBD1. CDR3 size: 16 residues. Germline assignment: CDR1 MGHRA and CDR2 YSYEKL. V shed 1 base and J 1 base; nucleotides not matched to a gene: 7. The CDR3 bases are TGCGCCAGCAGCCAAGGGACAGGTCCATATTCCTACGAGCAGTACTTC. Its protein product is CASSQGTGPYSYEQYF.

Points on this clone: This CDR3 is also generated by other DNA sequences in the sample. The V and J genes are TRBV7-9 and TRBJ1-1; a possible D gene is TRBD1 (5 bases). Trimming removed 3 bases at V and 0 bases at J, with 8 bases between. CDR1 and CDR2 (germline): SEHNR, FQNEAQ (reference sequence). The CDR3 extends over 14 amino acids. The chain's CDR3 is CASSLGGVNTEAFF. CDR3 nucleotide sequence: TGTGCCAGCAGCTTGGGGGGAGTGAACACTGAAGCTTTCTTT. Filled out from reference TRBV7-9 and TRBJ1-1, the complete variable domain reads DTGVSQNPRHKITKRGQNVTFRCDPISEHNRLYWYRQTLGQGPEFLTYFQNEAQLEKSRLLSDRFSAERPKGSFSTLEIQRTEQGDSAMYLCASSLGGVNTEAFFGQGTRLTVV.

The chain combines TRBV4-3 with TRBJ2-1; 7 positions match TRBD2. This CDR3 comprises 18 residues. V lost 0 bases to trimming and J lost 5 bases; unmatched junction nucleotides: 13. Germline-derived CDR1 and CDR2 are LGHNA and YSLEER. The CDR3 DNA reads TGCGCCAGCAGCCAAGATTCCAGCAGGACTAGGATGAACAATGAGCAGTTCTTC. Translating it yields CASSQDSSRTRMNNEQFF.

The V call is TRBV10-3, the J call TRBJ2-1, with 8 nucleotides matching TRBD2. V lost 7 bases and J lost 6; bases outside the gene matches: 8. The CDR3 sequence is 14 residues long. Germline V lookup: CDR1 ENHRY, CDR2 SYGVKD. The CDR3 bases are TGTGCCATCAAAGCAGCGGGAGATTTCAATGAGCAGTTCTTC. This translates into CAIKAAGDFNEQFF.

V and J are TRBV7-9 and TRBJ2-4, with unresolved D. V was cut by 3 bases and J by 6 bases, with 6 bases left in between. Germline V gene data show CDR1 as SEHNR and CDR2 as FQNEAQ (reference sequence). The CDR3 has 12 residues. The CDR3 loop reads CASSLGSNIQYF. The CDR3 bases are TGTGCCAGCAGCTTGGGTTCAAACATTCAGTACTTC.

The chain uses TRBV12-2 and TRBJ2-1. TRBV12-2 constitutes a pseudogene. The length of the CDR3 is 13 residues. The CDR3 loop is CASRLGPNNEQFF. CDR3 nucleotide sequence: TGTGCAAGTCGCTTAGGGCCTAACAATGAGCAGTTCTTC.

The rearrangement joins TRBV19 to TRBJ2-1; 12 bases are shared with TRBD2. CDR1 is LNHDA and CDR2 is SQIVND in the germline V gene (reference sequence). The CDR3 is 15 residues long. Losses at the gene ends were 5 bases for V and 8 bases for J; bases not matched to a gene: 7. The CDR3 DNA is TGTGCCAGTAGTGTTATACTAGCGGGAGGCCATGAGCAGTTCTTC. Protein product: CASSVILAGGHEQFF.

The V call is TRBV25-1, the J call TRBJ2-1; D unresolved. CDR1 MGHDK and CDR2 SYGVNS come from the germline V gene. V was shortened by 4 bases and J by 4 bases, with 14 bases between the two germline ends. The length of the CDR3 is 15 residues. CDR3 DNA: TGTGCCAGCAGTGTTCCTGGCATTCGATACAATGAGCAGTTCTTC. This codes for CASSVPGIRYNEQFF.

Concerning this clone itself: Other DNA sequences within the sample encode an identical CDR3. V is TRBV19 and J is TRBJ2-7; no reliable D call. V gave up 3 bases and J gave up 0 bases, with 6 bases separating them. Germline assignment: CDR1 LNHDA and CDR2 SQIVND (reference sequence). This CDR3 has 13 residues. The CDR3 region is CASSIGSSYEQYF. The CDR3 DNA reads TGTGCCAGTAGTATTGGCAGCTCCTACGAGCAGTACTTC.

The chain combines TRBV7-2 with TRBJ2-5; no reliable D call. The germline V and J ends were trimmed by 5 bases and 2 bases, with 12 bases remaining between them. Germline CDR1 reads SGHTA; CDR2 reads FQGNSA. CDR3 length: 14 residues. The CDR3 protein is CASSPRVLQETQYF. For the CDR3, the DNA is TGTGCCAGCAGCCCAAGAGTGCTACAAGAGACCCAGTACTTC. The whole variable domain, filled in from reference TRBV7-2 and TRBJ2-5, reads GAGVSQSPSNKVTEKGKDVELRCDPISGHTALYWYRQSLGQGLEFLIYFQGNSAPDKSGLPSDRFSAERTGGSVSTLTIQRTQQEDSAVYLCASSPRVLQETQYFGPGTRLLVL.

The rearrangement links TRBV7-9 to TRBJ2-7; 9 positions agree with TRBD1. This CDR3 contains 15 residues. V gave up 6 bases and J gave up 2 bases; unmatched junction bases: 8. The V gene's germline CDR1 is SEHNR and CDR2 FQNEAQ (reference sequence). The chain's CDR3 is CASRPRQGEPYEQYF. The CDR3 nucleotides are TGTGCCAGCAGACCGAGACAGGGGGAGCCCTACGAGCAGTACTTC. Full variable domain (outside the CDR3, taken from reference TRBV7-9 and TRBJ2-7): DTGVSQNPRHKITKRGQNVTFRCDPISEHNRLYWYRQTLGQGPEFLTYFQNEAQLEKSRLLSDRFSAERPKGSFSTLEIQRTEQGDSAMYLCASRPRQGEPYEQYFGPGTRLTVT.

V is TRBV7-9 and J is TRBJ2-7; D is uncertain. CDR1 and CDR2 from the germline V gene are SEHNR and FQNEAQ (reference sequence). The V gene lost 8 bases and the J gene lost 0 bases, with 8 bases spanning the gap. This CDR3 spans 12 amino acids. The CDR3 DNA reads TGTGCCAGCGCCCCTTCCTCCTACGAGCAGTACTTC. Protein sequence: CASAPSSYEQYF.

The chain combines TRBV18 with TRBJ2-5, with D unresolved. The CDR3 loop spans 12 amino acids. CDR1 KGHSH and CDR2 LQKENI come from the germline V gene. The ends were cut back, 4 bases at V and 4 bases at J, with 7 bases in the middle. The CDR3 loop is CASSRTTETQYF. The DNA for the CDR3 is TGTGCCAGCTCACGTACTACAGAGACCCAGTACTTC.

This clone was detected only a few times. The rearrangement links TRBV13 to TRBJ2-1, with D perhaps given as TRBD1 or TRBD2 (5 bases each). The CDR3 length is 16 residues. CDR1 is PRHDT and CDR2 is FYEKMQ in the germline V gene (reference sequence). Trimming shortened V by 2 bases and J by 9 bases, and 20 bases separated the two germline ends. The CDR3 DNA follows: TGTGCCAGCAGCTTAAGGGGAGCTGGACTTGACGGTGAGCAGTTCTTC. Its protein is CASSLRGAGLDGEQFF.

The chain links TRBV9 to TRBJ2-2; TRBD2 aligns across 9 bases. Germline V lookup: CDR1 SGDLS, CDR2 YYNGEE. The CDR3 is made up of 17 amino acids. V gave up 5 bases and J gave up 3 bases; unmatched junction bases: 11. The DNA of the CDR3 is TGTGCCAGCAGTTTCCCTTTAGCGGGAGTCGACACCGGGGAGCTGTTTTTT. Translated, it gives CASSFPLAGVDTGELFF.

This chain joins TRBV7-9 and TRBJ1-3; D ambiguous. The V gene lost 6 bases and the J gene lost 2 bases, with 20 bases spanning the gap. The CDR3 consists of 17 residues. The germline gives CDR1 SEHNR, CDR2 FQNEAQ (reference sequence). CDR3 bases: TGTGCCAGCAGTCTTCCCTCCATTTCCGCCCCTGGAAACACCATATATTTT. This translates into CASSLPSISAPGNTIYF.

The count of this clone is one. V gene TRBV27 combines with J gene TRBJ1-1; D call uncertain. CDR1 and CDR2 from the germline V gene are MNHEY and SMNVEV (reference sequence). V lost 6 bases and J lost 0, with 17 bases in between. The CDR3 is made up of 16 amino acids. CDR3: CASSRYSGLMNTEAFF. CDR3 nucleotide sequence: TGTGCCAGCAGCCGTTACTCAGGACTCATGAACACTGAAGCTTTCTTT.

CDR3 nucleotides: TGTGCCAGCAGCTCCCTCGAGGACGAGCAGTACTTC. The encoded protein is CASSSLEDEQYF. The chain recombines TRBV11-3 with TRBJ2-7; the D is unclear. V was cut by 4 bases and J by 5 bases, with 9 bases left in between. Germline CDR1 and CDR2: SGHNT and YENEEA. The CDR3 length is 12 residues.

This rearrangement joins TRBV6-4 to TRBJ2-1, with D perhaps TRBD2 (6 bases). The V and J ends lost 3 bases and 7 bases respectively, with 7 bases between them. The CDR3 covers 12 residues. CDR1 and CDR2 (germline): MRHNA, SNTAGT. The CDR3 sequence: CASSDSGNEQFF. CDR3 DNA sequence: TGTGCCAGCAGTGATAGCGGAAATGAGCAGTTCTTC.